These 27 T cell receptor beta chains originate from one sample sequenced in a study of OX40 agonist ivuxolimab in advanced cancers. The protocol was immunoSEQ multiplex PCR, while the TCRdb copy is restricted to in-frame clones and leaves out a portion. The sample yields about 49,000 clones, less than 85% seen once. The material sequenced was CD4+ or CD8+ T cells sorted from blood, taken in a trial of the OX40 agonist ivuxolimab. The source of these receptors is an adult with an advanced solid tumor such as melanoma, head and neck, liver or kidney cancer.

This clone is a singleton in its sample. This chain uses TRBV28 with TRBJ2-1, with TRBD2 matching over 7 bases. This CDR3 contains 17 residues. The germline CDR1 and CDR2 sequences are MDHEN and SYDVKM. J gave up 0 bases and V 3 bases, and 8 bases lay outside the gene matches. The CDR3 DNA reads TGTGCCAGCAGTTTCCCCGTCAGGACTAGCTCCTACAATGAGCAGTTCTTC. It yields the protein CASSFPVRTSSYNEQFF.

The chain carries TRBV9 and TRBJ2-1; D not resolved. CDR3 size: 13 residues. From germline, CDR1 is SGDLS and CDR2 YYNGEE. Trimming took 0 bases from V and 8 from J, leaving 9 bases between them. The CDR3: CASSVGDPDEQFF. The CDR3 DNA follows: TGTGCCAGCAGCGTAGGGGATCCCGATGAGCAGTTCTTC.

The chain is built from TRBV10-3 and TRBJ2-3; 7 bases line up with TRBD1. The CDR3 runs 14 residues. J was trimmed by 5 bases and V by 8 bases; bases with no gene match: 10. Germline loops: CDR1 ENHRY, CDR2 SYGVKD. The CDR3 coding sequence is TGTGCCATCGGAACCTCCTACAGGGGAGATACGCAGTATTTT. Protein sequence: CAIGTSYRGDTQYF.

The chain combines TRBV4-3 with TRBJ2-1, with no clear D. V gave up 3 bases and J gave up 3 bases, with 3 bases separating them. The CDR3 length is 12 residues. Germline lookup yields CDR1 LGHNA and CDR2 YSLEER. Written as DNA, the CDR3 is TGCGCCAGCAGCCACCTCTACAATGAGCAGTTCTTC. Translating it yields CASSHLYNEQFF.

The V gene is TRBV7-3, the J gene TRBJ2-5; D ambiguous. Germline V gives CDR1 SGHTA, CDR2 FQGTGA. Between the trimmed V and J ends, which lost 2 bases and 4 bases, there was a span of 14 bases. The CDR3 runs to 15 residues. The CDR3 region is CASSLESTPRETQYF. CDR3 in DNA: TGTGCCAGCAGCTTAGAGTCGACTCCACGAGAGACCCAGTACTTC.

This clone qualifies as medium-sized. This chain connects TRBV6-5 to TRBJ1-5; D unresolved. Germline CDR1 reads MNHEY; CDR2 reads SVGAGI. Trimming removed 0 bases at V and 2 bases at J, with 5 bases between. The CDR3 length is 14 residues. CDR3 sequence reads: CASSYSVGNQPQHF. The CDR3 DNA sequence: TGTGCCAGCAGTTACTCGGTGGGCAATCAGCCCCAGCATTTT.

The CDR3 DNA reads as TGTGCCAGCAGTCCCAGGGGGCTCCCCGAAGTAGAGGGCTACACCTTC. Its translation: CASSPRGLPEVEGYTF. The chain employs TRBV28 and TRBJ1-2; 8 positions match TRBD1. The CDR3 is 16 residues long. V dropped 5 bases and J dropped 8; count of bases not matched to a gene: 16. Per germline, CDR1 MDHEN and CDR2 SYDVKM.

V gene TRBV19 combines with J gene TRBJ1-1, with 9 bases aligning to TRBD1. V was pared by 6 bases and J by 5 bases, with 10 bases of the junction left unmatched. The CDR3 loop spans 15 amino acids. CDR1 and CDR2 (germline): LNHDA, SQIVND (reference sequence). As DNA, the CDR3 is TGTGCCAGTAGCTTTCCCGGGACAGGGAATACTGAAGCTTTCTTT. It translates to CASSFPGTGNTEAFF.

This clone was recorded only once. V gene TRBV6-6 combines with J gene TRBJ1-1; D call uncertain. The germline CDR1 and CDR2 sequences are MNHNY and SVGAGI (reference sequence). Trimming pared 5 bases from V and 3 bases from J, leaving 10 bases between. CDR3 size: 13 residues. CDR3 DNA: TGTGCCAGCAGTATTAGACGGGACACTGAAGCTTTCTTT. Its translation: CASSIRRDTEAFF.

V usage is TRBV10-2 and J usage is TRBJ2-5; D may be TRBD1 (5 bases). The CDR3 loop spans 15 amino acids. Trimming stripped 2 bases from V and 1 base from J, with 11 bases between. The germline V gene encodes CDR1 WSHSY and CDR2 SAAADI. CDR3 protein: CASSEGQHVQETQYF. The DNA of the CDR3 is TGCGCCAGCAGTGAGGGACAACATGTCCAAGAGACCCAGTACTTC.

This chain uses TRBV5-3 with TRBJ1-1; 11 bases are shared with TRBD1. TRBV5-3 is an ORF, with its function uncertain. Trimming cost V 1 base and J 5 bases; bases outside gene matches: 7. CDR3 length equals 16 residues. The DNA of the CDR3 is TGTGCCAGAAGCTTGTTGGACAGGGGGCGAGGGACTGAAGCTTTCTTT. Translated: CARSLLDRGRGTEAFF.

This clone showed up just a few times. The rearrangement joins TRBV4-1 to TRBJ1-6, with a tentative D call TRBD1 (5 bases). Germline V lookup: CDR1 MGHRA, CDR2 YSYEKL. This CDR3 is 19 amino acids long. Trimming took 4 bases from V and 1 from J, leaving 20 bases between them. The CDR3 bases are TGCGCCAGCAGCCCCTCCTTCCGGGACCATAGTTCCTATAATTCACCCCTCCACTTT. As protein: CASSPSFRDHSSYNSPLHF.

The chain couples TRBV28 to TRBJ1-5, with D tentatively TRBD1 (5 bases). The CDR3 sequence is 14 residues long. Trimming stripped 2 bases from V and 4 bases from J, with 9 bases between. The germline CDR1 and CDR2 sequences are MDHEN and SYDVKM. This CDR3 reads CASSLGGVNQPQHF. The CDR3 nucleotides read TGTGCCAGCAGTTTAGGGGGGGTAAATCAGCCCCAGCATTTT.

The chain is built from TRBV6-1 and TRBJ2-1; a weak D match, TRBD2 (5 bases). Germline CDR1 reads MNHNS; CDR2 reads SASEGT. There are 13 residues in the CDR3. Trimming took 6 bases from V and 6 from J, leaving 12 bases between them. CDR3 nucleotides: TGTGCCAGCAGCTTCGGCGGACTCAATGAGCAGTTCTTC. Protein product: CASSFGGLNEQFF.

V and J are TRBV10-1 and TRBJ1-2, with D hard to call. Looked up from germline, CDR1 is WNHNN and CDR2 is SYGVQD (reference sequence). CDR3 length: 14 amino acids. Trimming removed 0 bases at V and 0 bases at J, with 5 bases between. DNA for the CDR3: TGCGCCAGCAGTGAGTCGGAGGCTAACTATGGCTACACCTTC. Protein product: CASSESEANYGYTF.

The V and J genes are TRBV28 and TRBJ2-5; D is ambiguous. Germline values: CDR1 MDHEN, CDR2 SYDVKM. V dropped 6 bases and J dropped 4 bases, with 12 bases sitting between them. There are 13 residues in the CDR3. The CDR3 loop reads CASSPRGRETQYF. The CDR3 DNA reads TGTGCCAGCAGCCCCAGAGGCAGAGAGACCCAGTACTTC.

The rearrangement joins TRBV25-1 to TRBJ2-5; D gene ambiguous. The germline CDR1 and CDR2 sequences are MGHDK and SYGVNS. V lost 1 base, J lost 1 base, and 13 bases lay in between. The CDR3 extends over 16 amino acids. CDR3 sequence: CASSESPTLGQETQYF. The CDR3 nucleotides are TGTGCCAGCAGTGAATCCCCTACGCTGGGCCAAGAGACCCAGTACTTC.

The V and J genes are TRBV5-4 and TRBJ2-7, with 7 nucleotides matching TRBD1. Per germline, CDR1 SGHNT and CDR2 YYREEE (reference sequence). V lost 4 bases to trimming and J lost 1 base; unmatched junction nucleotides: 8. This CDR3 comprises 15 residues. CDR3 in DNA: TGTGCCAGCAGCCCAGGTCCAGGGGGATCCTACGAGCAGTACTTC. Protein: CASSPGPGGSYEQYF. Variable domain in full (rest from reference TRBV5-4 and TRBJ2-7): ETGVTQSPTHLIKTRGQQVTLRCSSQSGHNTVSWYQQALGQGPQFIFQYYREEENGRGNFPPRFSGLQFPNYSSELNVNALELDDSALYLCASSPGPGGSYEQYFGPGTRLTVT.

The V and J genes are TRBV4-3 and TRBJ2-5; 9 bases are shared with TRBD1. The junction had 4 bases not matched to a gene; V was cut back by 1 base and J by 4 bases. The CDR3 has 15 residues. Germline V gene data show CDR1 as LGHNA and CDR2 as YSLEER. The CDR3 DNA follows: TGCGCCAGCAGCCAAGGGACAGGGGTTGGAGAGACCCAGTACTTC. Translation: CASSQGTGVGETQYF.

This clone showed up just a few times. The identical CDR3 is also encoded by other nucleotide sequences in the sample. This chain uses TRBV4-1 with TRBJ2-1; unclear D gene. Germline V lookup: CDR1 MGHRA, CDR2 YSYEKL. Trimming removed 3 bases from V and 0 bases from J, with 3 bases in between. This CDR3 spans 13 amino acids. This CDR3 reads CASSQSSYNEQFF. Written as DNA, the CDR3 is TGCGCCAGCAGCCAGAGCTCCTACAATGAGCAGTTCTTC.

The rearrangement links TRBV4-3 to TRBJ1-6; D gene unclear. Trimming removed 1 base at V and 6 bases at J, with 10 bases between. The CDR3 sequence is 15 residues long. Germline V gives CDR1 LGHNA, CDR2 YSLEER. CDR3 nucleotides: TGCGCCAGCAGCCAAGCCGACGCTTCTAATTCACCCCTCCACTTT. It specifies CASSQADASNSPLHF.

This chain uses TRBV2 with TRBJ2-7; 7 nucleotides match TRBD1. With V trimmed by 9 bases and J by 0 bases, 8 bases remained unmatched. The CDR3 sequence is 14 residues long. CDR1 and CDR2 (germline): SNHLY, FYNNEI. CDR3 in DNA: TGTGCCAGTAGACAGGGTAGCCGCTCCTACGAGCAGTACGTC. As protein: CASRQGSRSYEQYV.

The chain recombines TRBV4-1 with TRBJ2-1, with a weak D call TRBD2 (6 bases). CDR3 size: 15 residues. V was clipped by 1 base and J by 7 bases, with 14 bases between them. The germline V gene encodes CDR1 MGHRA and CDR2 YSYEKL. CDR3 region: CASSQGLAEGNEQFF. Written as DNA, the CDR3 is TGCGCCAGCAGCCAAGGATTAGCGGAGGGAAATGAGCAGTTCTTC.

The V call is TRBV4-3, the J call TRBJ2-7, with a tentative D call TRBD1 (6 bases). The CDR3 loop spans 15 amino acids. Germline V gives CDR1 LGHNA, CDR2 YSLEER. Trimming left V 0 bases short and J 0 bases short, with 9 bases between. CDR3 amino acids: CASSQDQDSSYEQYF. In nucleotides, the CDR3 is TGCGCCAGCAGCCAAGATCAGGACAGCTCCTACGAGCAGTACTTC.

The chain carries TRBV7-6 and TRBJ2-1; D possibly corresponds to TRBD1 (6 bases). With 5 bases removed from V and 10 bases from J, the gap between germline ends came to 15 bases. The CDR3 totals 13 residues. In germline, CDR1 is SGHVS, CDR2 FNYEAQ. The CDR3 loop is CASSAEFRGEQFF. CDR3 coding DNA: TGTGCCAGCAGCGCAGAGTTCAGGGGCGAGCAGTTCTTC.

This chain connects TRBV19 to TRBJ1-1; D gene unclear. Germline V gene sequence: CDR1 LNHDA, CDR2 SQIVND (reference sequence). The CDR3 extends over 14 amino acids. Trimming pared 5 bases from V and 5 bases from J, leaving 15 bases between. This CDR3 reads CASSEGGLRTEAFF. Here the CDR3 DNA reads TGTGCCAGTAGTGAGGGCGGGCTTCGGACTGAAGCTTTCTTT.

This clone was recorded only once. The genes are TRBV4-3 and TRBJ1-1; no reliable D call. V gave up 1 base and J gave up 1 base, with 4 bases separating them. Looked up from germline, CDR1 is LGHNA and CDR2 is YSLEER. The length of the CDR3 is 13 residues. The CDR3 DNA is TGCGCCAGCAGCCAAGGCGCGAACACTGAAGCTTTCTTT. Its protein product is CASSQGANTEAFF.